The clone carrying this T cell receptor (beta chain) has a handful of counts. The length of the CDR3 is 16 residues. Sequencing was performed with immunoSEQ multiplex PCR; in TCRdb, only in-frame clones are kept and a portion is missing. Among roughly 150,000 clones, roughly 91% were seen once, and the ten largest hold just under 3%. The data were taken from a study of blood T cell repertoires in COVID-19. This receptor was taken from a man aged 55 to 70 with active or convalescent COVID-19. The specimen was peripheral blood. This chain links TRBV1 with TRBJ2-7; the table gives TRBD1 as D, unverified against the DNA. TRBV1 is shown as a pseudogene. The DNA for the CDR3 is TGCACCAGCAGCCATCCTGACAGGTTGAGCTCCTACGAGCAGTACTTC. This gives the protein CTSSHPDRLSSYEQYF.